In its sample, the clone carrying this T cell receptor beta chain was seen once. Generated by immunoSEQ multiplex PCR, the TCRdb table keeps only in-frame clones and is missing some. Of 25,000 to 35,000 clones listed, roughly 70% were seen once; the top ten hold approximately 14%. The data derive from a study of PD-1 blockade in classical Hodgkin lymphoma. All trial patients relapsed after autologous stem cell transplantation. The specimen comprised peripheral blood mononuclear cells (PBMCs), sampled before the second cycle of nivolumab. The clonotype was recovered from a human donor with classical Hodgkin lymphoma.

DNA for the CDR3: TGTGCCAGCAGCTTAAGACTAGCGGGGGGCTTGGCAGATACGCAGTATTTT. Protein sequence: CASSLRLAGGLADTQYF. This rearrangement joins TRBV11-2 to TRBJ2-3; 13 bases fit TRBD2. Germline values: CDR1 SGHAT, CDR2 FQNNGV. The CDR3 runs 17 residues. V was clipped by 2 bases and J by 4 bases; unmatched bases: 6. Full variable domain (outside the CDR3, taken from reference TRBV11-2 and TRBJ2-3): EAGVAQSPRYKIIEKRQSVAFWCNPISGHATLYWYQQILGQGPKLLIQFQNNGVVDDSQLPKDRFSAERLKGVDSTLKIQPAKLEDSAVYLCASSLRLAGGLADTQYFGPGTRLTVL.